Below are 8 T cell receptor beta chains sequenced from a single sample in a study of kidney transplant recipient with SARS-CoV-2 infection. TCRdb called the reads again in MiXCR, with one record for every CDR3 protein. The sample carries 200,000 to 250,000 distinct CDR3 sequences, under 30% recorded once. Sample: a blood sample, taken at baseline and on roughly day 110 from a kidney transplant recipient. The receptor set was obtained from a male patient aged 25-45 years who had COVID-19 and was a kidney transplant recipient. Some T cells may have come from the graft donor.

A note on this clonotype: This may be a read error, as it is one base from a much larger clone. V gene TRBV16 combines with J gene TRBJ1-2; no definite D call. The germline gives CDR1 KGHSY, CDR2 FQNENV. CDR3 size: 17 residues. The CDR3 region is CASSRMLVVRKTYGFTF. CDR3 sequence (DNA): TGTGCCAGCAGCAGAATGCTGGTCGTTAGAAAGACCTATGGCTTCACCTTC.

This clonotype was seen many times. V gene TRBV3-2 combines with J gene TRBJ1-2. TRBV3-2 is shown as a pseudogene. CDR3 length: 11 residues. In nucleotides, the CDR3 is TGTGCCAGCAGCCAAGTTAGTGCCTACACCTTC. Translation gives CASSQVSAYTF.

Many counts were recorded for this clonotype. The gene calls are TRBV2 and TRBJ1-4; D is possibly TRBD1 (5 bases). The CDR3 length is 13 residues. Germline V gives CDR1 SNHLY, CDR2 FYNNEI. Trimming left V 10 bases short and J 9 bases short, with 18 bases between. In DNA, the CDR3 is TGTGCCACCACAGTCGGGCAGGACAAAAAACTGTTTTTT. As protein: CATTVGQDKKLFF.

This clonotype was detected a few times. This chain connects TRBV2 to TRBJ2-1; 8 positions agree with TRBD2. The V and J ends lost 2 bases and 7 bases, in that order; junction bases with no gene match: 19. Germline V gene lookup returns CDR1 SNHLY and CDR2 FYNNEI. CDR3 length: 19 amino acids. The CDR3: CASSEKLSLSREGQNEQFF. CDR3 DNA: TGTGCCAGCAGTGAAAAGTTGTCCCTCAGCCGGGAGGGCCAGAATGAGCAGTTCTTC. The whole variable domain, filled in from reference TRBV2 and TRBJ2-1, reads EPEVTQTPSHQVTQMGQEVILRCVPISNHLYFYWYRQILGQKVEFLVSFYNNEISEKSEIFDDQFSVERPDGSNFTLKIRSTKLEDSAMYFCASSEKLSLSREGQNEQFFGPGTRLTVL.

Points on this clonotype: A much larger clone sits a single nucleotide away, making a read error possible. DNA of the CDR3: TGTGCCAGCAACCCGCAGGACGGGGTGTACGAGCAGTACTTC. Amino acid sequence: CASNPQDGVYEQYF. The V call is TRBV5-5, the J call TRBJ2-7; D is perhaps TRBD2 (5 bases). Germline V gene data show CDR1 as SGHKS and CDR2 as YYEKEE (reference sequence). Trimming pared 6 bases from V and 4 bases from J, leaving 17 bases between. This CDR3 spans 14 amino acids.

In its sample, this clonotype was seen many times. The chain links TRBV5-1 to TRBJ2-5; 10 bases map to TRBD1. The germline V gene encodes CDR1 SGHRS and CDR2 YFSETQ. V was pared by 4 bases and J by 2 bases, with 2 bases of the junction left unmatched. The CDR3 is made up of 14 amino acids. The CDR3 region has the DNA TGCGCCAGCAGCCTGGGACAGGGGCAAGAGACCCAGTACTTC. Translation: CASSLGQGQETQYF.

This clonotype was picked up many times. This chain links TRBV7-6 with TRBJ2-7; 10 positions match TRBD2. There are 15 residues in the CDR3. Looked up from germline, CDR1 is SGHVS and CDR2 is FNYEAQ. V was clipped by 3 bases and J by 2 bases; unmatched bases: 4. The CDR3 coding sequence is TGTGCCAGCAGCTTGGGAAGCGGGAGGGCCTACGAGCAGTACTTC. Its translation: CASSLGSGRAYEQYF.

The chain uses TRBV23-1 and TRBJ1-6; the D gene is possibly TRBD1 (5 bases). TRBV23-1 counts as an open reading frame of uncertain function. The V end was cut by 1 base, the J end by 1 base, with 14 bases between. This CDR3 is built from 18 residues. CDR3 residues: CASSQWAQGVSYNSPLHF. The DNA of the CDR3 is TGCGCCAGCAGTCAATGGGCTCAGGGTGTGTCCTATAATTCACCCCTCCACTTT.